This T cell receptor (beta chain) was sequenced for a study of identical twins. There are 16 residues in the CDR3. Germline-derived CDR1 and CDR2 are LGHNA and YSLEER. The V gene lost 3 bases and the J gene lost 3 bases, with 16 bases spanning the gap. TCRdb called the 5' RACE reads again in MiXCR, with one record for every CDR3 protein. This sample has about 250,000 distinct CDR3 sequences, with 6.5% to 9.5% found just once. This same sample was also taken into another study, of yellow fever vaccine responses in identical twins.

The sequence was obtained from a woman aged 18-29 years in good health. This chain links TRBV4-3 with TRBJ2-3; perhaps TRBD1 as D (5 bases). The sample consisted of CD8+ T cells sorted from blood. The CDR3 protein is CASSQFFGRETDTQYF. The CDR3 DNA reads as TGCGCCAGCAGCCAGTTCTTTGGCAGGGAAACAGATACGCAGTATTTT.